Each of the 32 T cell receptor beta chains below was sequenced from the same sample in a study of T cell responses to AZD1222 COVID-19 vaccine. TCRdb's copy holds only in-frame clones and misses some; the assay was immunoSEQ multiplex PCR. The sample comprises about 130,000 clones, 88% of which are singletons, and 5% to 6% rests with the top ten. The material sequenced was peripheral blood, taken on day 0 of AZD1222 vaccination. The receptors were sampled from an adult in good health.

This rearrangement joins TRBV11-2 to TRBJ2-1, with TRBD1 as a possible D gene (5 bases). CDR3 length: 15 residues. Germline V gene lookup returns CDR1 SGHAT and CDR2 FQNNGV. V gave up 2 bases and J gave up 3 bases, with 11 bases separating them. The CDR3 DNA is TGTGCCAGCAGCTTACAACAGGCCGTCTACAATGAGCAGTTCTTC. Translating it yields CASSLQQAVYNEQFF.

The chain joins TRBV28 to TRBJ1-5; perhaps TRBD1 as D (5 bases). CDR3 length equals 12 residues. The germline V gene has CDR1 MDHEN and CDR2 SYDVKM. Trimming removed 10 bases from V and 7 bases from J, with 14 bases in between. The CDR3 DNA reads as TGTGCCACCTCACTTGGGGGACAGCCCCAGCATTTT. Protein sequence: CATSLGGQPQHF.

The chain couples TRBV6-5 to TRBJ1-2; the D gene is possibly TRBD1 (5 bases). Between the trimmed V and J ends, which lost 8 bases and 0 bases, there was a span of 16 bases. This CDR3 has 15 residues. Germline CDR1 is MNHEY and CDR2 is SVGAGI. CDR3 coding DNA: TGTGCCAGCGCCGAAGTTGGGGGATCTAACTATGGCTACACCTTC. It translates to CASAEVGGSNYGYTF.

The chain links TRBV5-1 to TRBJ1-5; D unclear. The V end was cut by 4 bases, the J end by 6 bases, with 11 bases between. The CDR3 has 13 amino acids. Per the germline V gene, CDR1 is SGHRS and CDR2 is YFSETQ. The CDR3 nucleotides are TGCGCCAGCAGCCCGGGAGAGGGTCAGCCCCAGCATTTT. It yields the protein CASSPGEGQPQHF.

The genes are TRBV7-9 and TRBJ1-5, with D possibly matching TRBD1 (6 bases). The V end was cut by 5 bases, the J end by 4 bases, with 15 bases between. Germline assignment: CDR1 SEHNR and CDR2 FQNEAQ (reference sequence). The CDR3 extends over 15 amino acids. The CDR3 region has the DNA TGTGCCAGCAGCCCACAGGGTTCCCCTAATCAGCCCCAGCATTTT. Protein: CASSPQGSPNQPQHF. The full variable domain, its missing parts supplied by reference TRBV7-9 and TRBJ1-5, is DTGVSQNPRHKITKRGQNVTFRCDPISEHNRLYWYRQTLGQGPEFLTYFQNEAQLEKSRLLSDRFSAERPKGSFSTLEIQRTEQGDSAMYLCASSPQGSPNQPQHFGDGTRLSIL.

The CDR3 protein is CASSLVEGYGYTF. In DNA, the CDR3 is TGTGCCAGCAGCTTAGTTGAAGGCTATGGCTACACCTTC. This chain uses TRBV7-9 with TRBJ1-2; D not resolved. The CDR3 consists of 13 residues. Germline lookup yields CDR1 SEHNR and CDR2 FQNEAQ (reference sequence). Trimming took off 1 base at V and 4 bases at J, with 7 bases between the two ends.

The table lists this clone with a count of one. The chain recombines TRBV11-2 with TRBJ1-2, with unresolved D. Trimming shortened V by 4 bases and J by 4 bases, and 10 bases separated the two germline ends. This CDR3 has 13 amino acids. Germline CDR1 reads SGHAT; CDR2 reads FQNNGV. The CDR3 DNA is TGTGCCAGCAGCTGGAGAAGGGCCTATGGCTACACCTTC. It yields the protein CASSWRRAYGYTF.

The rearrangement uses TRBV5-1 and TRBJ1-4; D not resolved. From germline, CDR1 is SGHRS and CDR2 YFSETQ. The CDR3 length is 17 residues. V lost 4 bases to trimming and J lost 0 bases, with 16 bases between them. The DNA for the CDR3 is TGCGCCAGCAGCCCAGTAGTAGGTCCAGCAACTAATGAAAAACTGTTTTTT. It is translated as CASSPVVGPATNEKLFF.

The rearrangement uses TRBV14 and TRBJ1-6; D is ambiguous. Germline V gene data show CDR1 as SGHDN and CDR2 as FVKESK. V was shortened by 4 bases and J by 10 bases, with 14 bases between the two germline ends. This CDR3 has 14 amino acids. The CDR3 region is CASSPGDYRSPLHF. In nucleotides, the CDR3 is TGTGCCAGCAGCCCGGGAGATTATAGGTCACCCCTCCACTTT.

The chain employs TRBV28 and TRBJ1-4, with D hard to call. CDR1 is MDHEN and CDR2 is SYDVKM in the germline V gene. This CDR3 is 13 amino acids long. V lost 6 bases and J 5 bases, leaving 10 bases between the germline ends. CDR3 protein: CASSAGWNEKLFF. CDR3 sequence (DNA): TGTGCCAGCAGCGCTGGTTGGAATGAAAAACTGTTTTTT.

For the CDR3, the DNA is TGCGCCAGCAGCTTGTGGACGGCTAATGAAAAACTGTTTTTT. This encodes CASSLWTANEKLFF. The chain recombines TRBV5-1 with TRBJ1-4; D not resolved. V lost 1 base and J 3 bases, leaving 7 bases between the germline ends. This CDR3 is built from 14 residues. Germline CDR1 is SGHRS and CDR2 is YFSETQ. Filled out from reference TRBV5-1 and TRBJ1-4, the complete variable domain reads KAGVTQTPRYLIKTRGQQVTLSCSPISGHRSVSWYQQTPGQGLQFLFEYFSETQRNKGNFPGRFSGRQFSNSRSEMNVSTLELGDSALYLCASSLWTANEKLFFGSGTQLSVL.

J is TRBJ2-1 and V is TRBV19, with D perhaps given as TRBD1 or TRBD2 (6 bases each). Germline V gene lookup returns CDR1 LNHDA and CDR2 SQIVND (reference sequence). The CDR3 is 11 amino acids. Trimming left V 7 bases short and J 10 bases short, with 11 bases between. CDR3 coding DNA: TGTGCCAGTACCATAGGGGGGGAGCAGTTCTTC. This translates into CASTIGGEQFF.

The rearrangement links TRBV30 to TRBJ1-1; 7 positions agree with TRBD1. From germline, CDR1 is GTSNPN and CDR2 SVGIG (reference sequence). CDR3 length equals 14 residues. After removal of 2 bases from V and 3 bases from J, the junction contained 6 bases not matched to a gene. In DNA form, the CDR3 reads TGTGCCTGGAGTCAGGACAGGTTGGACACTGAAGCTTTCTTT. Translation: CAWSQDRLDTEAFF.

The chain employs TRBV2 and TRBJ1-4; D is unresolved. Trimming pared 6 bases from V and 7 bases from J, leaving 18 bases between. This CDR3 spans 15 amino acids. The germline gives CDR1 SNHLY, CDR2 FYNNEI. The CDR3, as DNA: TGTGCCAGCAGGGGGTCAAGGGCCCGGGGTGAAAAACTGTTTTTT. Amino acid sequence: CASRGSRARGEKLFF.

V is TRBV6-5 and J is TRBJ1-2, with D tentatively TRBD1 (6 bases). Germline V gene data show CDR1 as MNHEY and CDR2 as SVGAGI. Trimming cost V 0 bases and J 2 bases, with 10 bases left between them. This CDR3 contains 15 residues. The CDR3 spells CASSYSSGQNYGYTF. CDR3 nucleotide sequence: TGTGCCAGCAGTTACTCTAGTGGACAGAACTATGGCTACACCTTC.

The table lists this clone with a few counts. CDR3 loop: CASSQDWEGIYGYTF. DNA for the CDR3: TGCGCCAGCAGCCAAGATTGGGAGGGCATCTATGGCTACACCTTC. V and J are TRBV4-1 and TRBJ1-2; the D is unclear. V lost 0 bases, J lost 4 bases, and 12 bases lay in between. The CDR3 length is 15 residues. Germline CDR1 is MGHRA and CDR2 is YSYEKL.

J is TRBJ2-5 and V is TRBV11-2; TRBD2 agrees at 7 bases. The CDR3 runs to 14 residues. Germline V lookup: CDR1 SGHAT, CDR2 FQNNGV. V lost 5 bases to trimming and J lost 4 bases; unmatched junction nucleotides: 7. CDR3 sequence (DNA): TGTGCCAGCAGCCGCGGGGCGGGAGTAGAGACCCAGTACTTC. Protein sequence: CASSRGAGVETQYF. Based on the CDR3 plus reference TRBV11-2 and TRBJ2-5, the full variable domain is EAGVAQSPRYKIIEKRQSVAFWCNPISGHATLYWYQQILGQGPKLLIQFQNNGVVDDSQLPKDRFSAERLKGVDSTLKIQPAKLEDSAVYLCASSRGAGVETQYFGPGTRLLVL.

The V call is TRBV4-1, the J call TRBJ1-1; D is undetermined. Trimming left V 1 base short and J 0 bases short, with 6 bases between. CDR1 is MGHRA and CDR2 is YSYEKL in the germline V gene. CDR3 length: 14 residues. The CDR3 is CASSQGLMNTEAFF. The CDR3 DNA is TGCGCCAGCAGCCAAGGTCTGATGAACACTGAAGCTTTCTTT.

The rearrangement joins TRBV27 to TRBJ2-7, with 7 bases that match TRBD2. Per germline, CDR1 MNHEY and CDR2 SMNVEV (reference sequence). This CDR3 is 13 amino acids long. V lost 5 bases, J lost 3 bases, and 4 bases stayed unmatched. The CDR3 is CASSQSGDYEQYF. The CDR3 region has the DNA TGTGCCAGCAGTCAGAGCGGGGACTACGAGCAGTACTTC.

V is TRBV18 and J is TRBJ1-2, with TRBD1 identical over 8 bases. Germline V gene data show CDR1 as KGHSH and CDR2 as LQKENI. The CDR3 runs to 14 residues. V lost 3 bases to trimming and J lost 8 bases; unmatched junction nucleotides: 8. In DNA form, the CDR3 reads TGTGCCAGCTCACCGAGGGACAGGATCGGAGGCTACACCTTC. Its protein product is CASSPRDRIGGYTF.

This clone was recorded once. The V and J genes are TRBV7-2 and TRBJ2-3; D unresolved. Germline V CDR1 and CDR2: SGHTA, FQGNSA. The length of the CDR3 is 12 residues. Trimming left V 3 bases short and J 5 bases short, with 6 bases between. CDR3 bases: TGTGCCAGCAGCTTGGGAAGAGATACGCAGTATTTT. This translates into CASSLGRDTQYF. Full variable domain (rest looked up from reference TRBV7-2 and TRBJ2-3): GAGVSQSPSNKVTEKGKDVELRCDPISGHTALYWYRQSLGQGLEFLIYFQGNSAPDKSGLPSDRFSAERTGGSVSTLTIQRTQQEDSAVYLCASSLGRDTQYFGPGTRLTVL.

The rearrangement joins TRBV28 to TRBJ1-4; 7 bases align to TRBD1. Germline CDR1 is MDHEN and CDR2 is SYDVKM. V lost 5 bases to trimming and J lost 7 bases; unmatched junction nucleotides: 10. This CDR3 has 15 residues. The CDR3 is CASSISTGLFEKLFF. As DNA, the CDR3 is TGTGCCAGCAGTATTTCGACAGGGCTATTTGAAAAACTGTTTTTT.

The chain joins TRBV5-1 to TRBJ2-2; TRBD2 might be the D (6 bases). The germline V gene has CDR1 SGHRS and CDR2 YFSETQ. The CDR3 extends over 16 amino acids. V was pared by 0 bases and J by 0 bases, with 9 bases between. The CDR3 sequence is CASSLEASANTGELFF. In DNA, the CDR3 is TGCGCCAGCAGCTTGGAAGCTAGCGCGAACACCGGGGAGCTGTTTTTT.

The chain recombines TRBV23-1 with TRBJ1-1, with TRBD1 identical over 8 bases. TRBV23-1 is identified as an open reading frame with a role that is uncertain. The CDR3 consists of 16 residues. Trimming took 2 bases from V and 4 from J; bases not matched to a gene: 9. CDR3 nucleotide sequence: TGCGCCAGCAGTCAACATACAGGGGGAGGAGGCACTGAAGCTTTCTTT. Its translation: CASSQHTGGGGTEAFF.

CDR3 bases: TGCGCCAGCAGCTTGGGGGCAGGGGGCATGAATTCACCCCTCCACTTT. Translated: CASSLGAGGMNSPLHF. The chain employs TRBV5-1 and TRBJ1-6; the match to TRBD1 covers 8 bases. This CDR3 comprises 16 residues. J was trimmed by 7 bases and V by 0 bases; bases with no gene match: 6. Germline assignment: CDR1 SGHRS and CDR2 YFSETQ.

The genes are TRBV6-6 and TRBJ2-1; 11 bases are a match to TRBD2. Losses at the gene ends were 5 bases for V and 9 bases for J; bases not matched to a gene: 18. This CDR3 has 18 residues. CDR1 and CDR2 from the germline V gene are MNHNY and SVGAGI (reference sequence). The CDR3 coding sequence is TGTGCCAGCAGTCCTTCTCCTCTCCTGACTAGCGGGATCCCTGAGCAGTTCTTC. Protein sequence: CASSPSPLLTSGIPEQFF.

V is TRBV11-2 and J is TRBJ2-2; maybe TRBD2 (6 bases). The CDR3 is made up of 15 amino acids. In germline, CDR1 is SGHAT, CDR2 FQNNGV. Trimming removed 5 bases from V and 0 bases from J, with 10 bases in between. The CDR3 here is CASSGGTANTGELFF. In DNA form, the CDR3 reads TGTGCCAGCAGCGGCGGGACGGCGAACACCGGGGAGCTGTTTTTT.

V is TRBV9 and J is TRBJ1-1, with D tentatively TRBD1 (5 bases). V lost 9 bases, J lost 2 bases, and 11 bases lay in between. The CDR3 length is 12 residues. From germline, CDR1 is SGDLS and CDR2 YYNGEE. The CDR3: CATRGVNTEAFF. CDR3 DNA sequence: TGTGCCACCCGGGGGGTCAACACTGAAGCTTTCTTT.

The rearrangement uses TRBV3-1 (or the pseudogene TRBV3-2) and TRBJ1-6, with 8 bases fitting TRBD1. CDR1 and CDR2 (germline): LGHDT, YNNKEL (reference sequence). This CDR3 is 13 amino acids long. Germline trimming cut 5 bases from V and 10 bases from J; bases unmatched to any gene: 4. The CDR3 spells CASSDRGLSPLHF. The DNA of the CDR3 is TGTGCCAGCAGCGACAGGGGATTATCACCCCTCCACTTT.

The genes are TRBV6-5 and TRBJ2-3; D possibly corresponds to TRBD1 (5 bases). This CDR3 has 15 amino acids. CDR1 is MNHEY, CDR2 SVGAGI, per germline. The V end lost 0 bases, the J end lost 0 bases, and 7 bases lay between the germline ends. The CDR3 coding sequence is TGTGCCAGCAGTTACTCGACAGCTAGCACAGATACGCAGTATTTT. Protein: CASSYSTASTDTQYF.

V usage is TRBV28 and J usage is TRBJ1-2, with 8 bases that match TRBD1. The germline CDR1 and CDR2 sequences are MDHEN and SYDVKM. The CDR3 totals 14 residues. J was trimmed by 2 bases and V by 2 bases; bases with no gene match: 1. The CDR3 loop is CASSLHRGNYGYTF. CDR3 coding DNA: TGTGCCAGCAGTTTACACAGGGGGAACTATGGCTACACCTTC.

This clone was seen once. This chain joins TRBV6-5 and TRBJ1-5; D uncertain. The germline V and J ends were trimmed by 6 bases and 5 bases, with 11 bases remaining between them. The V gene's germline CDR1 is MNHEY and CDR2 SVGAGI. CDR3 length: 13 amino acids. The CDR3 sequence is CASSRRSHQPQHF. DNA for the CDR3: TGTGCCAGCAGCCGCCGTTCTCATCAGCCCCAGCATTTT.